Below, 26 T cell receptor beta chains from the same sample are listed, as sequenced in a study of T cell repertoires in cytomegalovirus infection. These receptors are not linked to any known antigen. TCRdb reanalysed the reads using MiXCR and keeps one entry per CDR3 protein. The sample holds roughly 500,000 distinct CDR3 sequences; 30% to 40% are singletons and the top ten take roughly a sixth. The sample in question was cultured PBMCs, obtained from culture after CMV antigen stimulation. The receptor set was obtained from a human donor in good health (CMV status not recorded). Some clones in this sample may be carry-over from other donors' samples.

The rearrangement joins TRBV9 to TRBJ2-1, with TRBD2 matching over 11 bases. V lost 4 bases, J lost 8 bases, and 11 bases stayed unmatched. Germline V gene sequence: CDR1 SGDLS, CDR2 YYNGEE. The CDR3 is made up of 16 amino acids. CDR3 sequence (DNA): TGTGCCAGCAGCCCCAGCACTAGCGGGAGTCCCCATGAGCAGTTCTTC. This translates into CASSPSTSGSPHEQFF.

The chain uses TRBV7-8 and TRBJ2-3; TRBD2 aligns across 10 bases. Losses at the gene ends were 1 base for V and 5 bases for J; bases not matched to a gene: 6. CDR3 length: 16 amino acids. The germline CDR1 and CDR2 sequences are SGHVS and FQNEAQ. The CDR3 DNA is TGTGCCAGCAGCTTAGTGCTGATAGCGGGAGGAGATACGCAGTATTTT. Translating gives CASSLVLIAGGDTQYF. Supplemented by reference TRBV7-8 and TRBJ2-3, the full variable domain reads GAGVSQSPRYKVAKRGQDVALRCDPISGHVSLFWYQQALGQGPEFLTYFQNEAQLDKSGLPSDRFFAERPEGSVSTLKIQRTQQEDSAVYLCASSLVLIAGGDTQYFGPGTRLTVL.

The sample holds many counts of this clonotype. This rearrangement joins TRBV7-2 to TRBJ2-1; 14 nucleotides agree with TRBD2. Per the germline V gene, CDR1 is SGHTA and CDR2 is FQGNSA. With V trimmed by 3 bases and J by 8 bases, 12 bases remained unmatched. This CDR3 has 18 residues. DNA of the CDR3: TGTGCCAGCAGCTTCCCCCGAGGAGGACTAGCGGGAGGTTATGAGCAGTTCTTC. Protein sequence: CASSFPRGGLAGGYEQFF.

This clonotype was counted many times. The rearrangement joins TRBV7-2 to TRBJ1-5; 7 bases fit TRBD1. The CDR3 spans 17 residues. The junction had 11 bases not matched to a gene; V was cut back by 2 bases and J by 4 bases. Per the germline V gene, CDR1 is SGHTA and CDR2 is FQGNSA. CDR3 DNA sequence: TGTGCCAGCAGCTTAAACCCGACAGGGATTACTAATCAGCCCCAGCATTTT. Translating gives CASSLNPTGITNQPQHF.

This chain joins TRBV7-8 and TRBJ2-7; perhaps TRBD2 as D (5 bases). Trimming removed 3 bases from V and 2 bases from J, with 11 bases in between. CDR3 length: 14 residues. Germline V CDR1 and CDR2: SGHVS, FQNEAQ. In DNA, the CDR3 is TGTGCCAGCAGCTTGGAGTACGGGACCTACGAGCAGTACTTC. Translated: CASSLEYGTYEQYF.

The V and J genes are TRBV27 and TRBJ2-5; D is possibly TRBD1 (6 bases). The germline V and J ends were trimmed by 4 bases and 5 bases, with 20 bases remaining between them. Germline CDR1 and CDR2: MNHEY and SMNVEV (reference sequence). This CDR3 is 16 amino acids long. The CDR3 nucleotides read TGTGCCAGCAGTTCCACAGAGTGGGGGCGCCGGGAGACCCAGTACTTC. It translates to CASSSTEWGRRETQYF.

The J gene is TRBJ1-1, the V gene TRBV12-3 or TRBV12-4; D may be TRBD1 (5 bases). Trimming pared 2 bases from V and 11 bases from J, leaving 15 bases between. The CDR3 has 13 residues. The CDR3 nucleotides read TGTGCCAGCAGTTTAAATGGCAGGGCGGGCGCTTTCTTT. Its protein is CASSLNGRAGAFF.

The count of this clonotype is one. The gene calls are TRBV6-2 or TRBV6-3 and TRBJ2-5; 7 bases line up with TRBD2. This CDR3 spans 16 amino acids. J lost 3 bases, V lost 2 bases, and 9 bases had no gene match. Germline lookup yields CDR1 MNHEY and CDR2 SVGEGT. CDR3 loop: CASSYTRSSGKETQYF. The CDR3 nucleotides are TGTGCCAGCAGTTACACTCGCAGCAGCGGGAAAGAGACCCAGTACTTC.

The gene calls are TRBV19 and TRBJ1-5; D gene ambiguous. The V and J ends lost 7 bases and 2 bases respectively, with 18 bases between them. Germline assignment: CDR1 LNHDA and CDR2 SQIVND (reference sequence). This CDR3 region has 16 residues. The CDR3 DNA reads as TGTGCCAGTACGCCTTGGGGAGACCTTGGCAATCAGCCCCAGCATTTT. Amino acids: CASTPWGDLGNQPQHF.

The chain carries TRBV7-9 and TRBJ1-1; TRBD1 aligns across 7 bases. Germline values: CDR1 SEHNR, CDR2 FQNEAQ (reference sequence). The CDR3 sequence is 14 residues long. V shed 4 bases and J 5 bases; nucleotides not matched to a gene: 7. The CDR3 spells CASSYWTGTTEAFF. The DNA of the CDR3 is TGTGCCAGCAGCTACTGGACAGGAACAACTGAAGCTTTCTTT.

The chain couples TRBV10-3 to TRBJ1-5; 7 bases agree with TRBD1. Germline assignment: CDR1 ENHRY and CDR2 SYGVKD. The CDR3 runs to 17 residues. V lost 10 bases to trimming and J lost 0 bases; unmatched junction nucleotides: 15. The CDR3: CATKQTGDRYSNQPQHF. The CDR3 nucleotides read TGTGCCACCAAACAAACAGGGGACCGATATAGCAATCAGCCCCAGCATTTT.

The chain combines TRBV29-1 with TRBJ1-2; 7 bases fit TRBD1. This CDR3 spans 14 amino acids. The trim removed 4 bases at V and 8 bases at J, leaving 13 bases unmatched. The germline V gene encodes CDR1 SQVTM and CDR2 ANQGSEA. CDR3 loop: CSVGEDRMLGGYTF. CDR3 nucleotide sequence: TGCAGCGTTGGTGAGGACAGGATGTTGGGCGGCTACACCTTC.

This clonotype has more than one count but fewer than ten. The chain has TRBV12-3 or TRBV12-4 and TRBJ1-5; D not certain. With 1 base removed from V and 3 bases from J, the gap between germline ends came to 7 bases. The CDR3 extends over 14 amino acids. In DNA form, the CDR3 reads TGTGCCAGCAGTTTAGAGGCCATCAATCAGCCCCAGCATTTT. This encodes CASSLEAINQPQHF.

This clonotype occurred a few times. The V call is TRBV5-8, the J call TRBJ2-7, with 8 bases fitting TRBD2. CDR1 and CDR2 (germline): SGHTS, YDEGEE. V lost 2 bases, J lost 5 bases, and 3 bases stayed unmatched. The CDR3 totals 13 residues. DNA for the CDR3: TGTGCCAGCAGCTTTGGCGGGAGGAACGAGCAGTACTTC. Its translation is CASSFGGRNEQYF.

This clonotype was picked up many times. This sequence joins TRBV7-2 and TRBJ2-1, with TRBD2 matching over 16 bases. CDR3 length: 18 residues. Germline-derived CDR1 and CDR2 are SGHTA and FQGNSA. The ends lost 5 bases at V and 4 bases at J; junction bases unmatched: 8. The CDR3 nucleotides are TGTGCCAGCAGCGAACCGGGACTAGCGGGAGGGGTATACAATGAGCAGTTCTTC. It encodes CASSEPGLAGGVYNEQFF.

This clonotype was found many times. The V call is TRBV12-3 or TRBV12-4, the J call TRBJ1-2; possible D gene TRBD1, 5 bases. This CDR3 comprises 14 residues. Trimming removed 4 bases from V and 2 bases from J, with 11 bases in between. Here the CDR3 DNA reads TGTGCCAGCAGTTGGGGTAGGGACAACTATGGCTACACCTTC. The encoded protein is CASSWGRDNYGYTF.

Note on this clonotype: This sequence may be a read error, since a much larger clone differs from it by one base. The V and J genes are TRBV7-2 and TRBJ2-1; tentative D call: TRBD2 (6 bases). The CDR3 is 17 amino acids. Germline CDR1 is SGHTA and CDR2 is FQGNSA. DNA for the CDR3: TGTGCCAGCAGCTTAGGGCTCGGGAGTGGCTCCTGCAATGAGCAGTTCTTC. Its protein product is CASSLGLGSGSCNEQFF. The whole variable domain, filled in from reference TRBV7-2 and TRBJ2-1, reads GAGVSQSPSNKVTEKGKDVELRCDPISGHTALYWYRQSLGQGLEFLIYFQGNSAPDKSGLPSDRFSAERTGGSVSTLTIQRTQQEDSAVYLCASSLGLGSGSCNEQFFGPGTRLTVL.

This clonotype has a handful of counts. The chain employs TRBV19 and TRBJ2-5; 7 nucleotides line up with TRBD2. Per germline, CDR1 LNHDA and CDR2 SQIVND (reference sequence). Trimming removed 8 bases from V and 5 bases from J; junction bases left unmatched: 8. The CDR3 sequence is 13 residues long. Written as DNA, the CDR3 is TGTGCCAGTTCAGGACTAGGTGGGGAGACCCAGTACTTC. It codes for CASSGLGGETQYF.

This sequence joins TRBV20-1 and TRBJ2-3; TRBD2 agrees at 8 bases. The germline V gene has CDR1 DFQATT and CDR2 SNEGSKA (reference sequence). Germline trimming cut 4 bases from V and 1 base from J; bases unmatched to any gene: 7. CDR3 length: 15 residues. As DNA, the CDR3 is TGCAGTGCTAATCACGGGGGGGGACGCACAGATACGCAGTATTTT. Amino acid sequence: CSANHGGGRTDTQYF.

The J gene is TRBJ2-1, the V gene TRBV11-1; 8 positions agree with TRBD2. The CDR3 runs to 16 residues. Germline CDR1 and CDR2: SGHAT and FQDESV (reference sequence). With 5 bases clipped from V and 5 bases from J, the junction kept 11 bases outside the gene matches. The CDR3, as DNA: TGTGCCAGCAGCAAGTCTCGTAGCGGGAATAACAATGAGCAGTTCTTC. Translation gives CASSKSRSGNNNEQFF.

The rearrangement links TRBV19 to TRBJ2-7; D is ambiguous. The length of the CDR3 is 14 residues. Germline lookup yields CDR1 LNHDA and CDR2 SQIVND (reference sequence). Trimming took off 5 bases at V and 2 bases at J, with 13 bases between the two ends. The CDR3 DNA sequence: TGTGCCAGTAGTGCCACTCCTGGAACCTACGAGCAGTACGTC. Translated, it gives CASSATPGTYEQYV.

There are many counts of this clonotype. This sequence joins TRBV6-2 or TRBV6-3 and TRBJ2-1; the D is unclear. The CDR3 loop spans 13 amino acids. CDR1 and CDR2 from the germline V gene are MNHEY and SVGEGT. Trimming left V 4 bases short and J 0 bases short, with 4 bases between. CDR3 protein: CASSWDSYNEQFF. The CDR3 DNA reads TGTGCCAGCAGTTGGGACTCCTACAATGAGCAGTTCTTC.

This clonotype was detected a few times. V and J are TRBV27 and TRBJ2-7, with D tentatively TRBD1 or TRBD2 (5 bases each). The germline CDR1 and CDR2 sequences are MNHEY and SMNVEV (reference sequence). V gave up 2 bases and J gave up 3 bases, with 17 bases separating them. The CDR3 length is 16 residues. CDR3 protein: CASSLAFSGRHYEQYF. The DNA for the CDR3 is TGTGCCAGCAGTTTAGCCTTTTCGGGACGCCACTACGAGCAGTACTTC.

The V and J genes are TRBV3-1 and TRBJ2-7, with D unresolved. Trimming shortened V by 1 base and J by 6 bases, and 10 bases separated the two germline ends. Germline CDR1 and CDR2: LGHDT and YNNKEL (reference sequence). This CDR3 has 13 residues. CDR3 in amino acids: CASSQGGKGEQYF. CDR3 bases: TGTGCCAGCAGCCAAGGGGGTAAGGGCGAGCAGTACTTC.

This clonotype has more than one count but fewer than ten. J is TRBJ1-5 and V is TRBV19; no definite D call. CDR1 and CDR2 from the germline V gene are LNHDA and SQIVND (reference sequence). The CDR3 covers 15 residues. V gave up 3 bases and J gave up 4 bases, with 13 bases separating them. The CDR3 protein is CASSISRSRNQPQHF. In DNA form, the CDR3 reads TGTGCCAGTAGTATCTCCAGGTCCCGTAATCAGCCCCAGCATTTT. The full variable domain, its missing parts supplied by reference TRBV19 and TRBJ1-5, is DGGITQSPKYLFRKEGQNVTLSCEQNLNHDAMYWYRQDPGQGLRLIYYSQIVNDFQKGDIAEGYSVSREKKESFPLTVTSAQKNPTAFYLCASSISRSRNQPQHFGDGTRLSIL.

The CDR3 bases are TGTGCCACCAGTACTTCAGGGGGCCAGAGCAATCAGCCCCAGCATTTT. Its protein product is CATSTSGGQSNQPQHF. This sequence joins TRBV24-1 and TRBJ1-5; 8 bases agree with TRBD1. Looked up from germline, CDR1 is KGHDR and CDR2 is SFDVKD. The CDR3 is 16 residues long. After removal of 6 bases from V and 1 base from J, the junction contained 7 bases not matched to a gene.